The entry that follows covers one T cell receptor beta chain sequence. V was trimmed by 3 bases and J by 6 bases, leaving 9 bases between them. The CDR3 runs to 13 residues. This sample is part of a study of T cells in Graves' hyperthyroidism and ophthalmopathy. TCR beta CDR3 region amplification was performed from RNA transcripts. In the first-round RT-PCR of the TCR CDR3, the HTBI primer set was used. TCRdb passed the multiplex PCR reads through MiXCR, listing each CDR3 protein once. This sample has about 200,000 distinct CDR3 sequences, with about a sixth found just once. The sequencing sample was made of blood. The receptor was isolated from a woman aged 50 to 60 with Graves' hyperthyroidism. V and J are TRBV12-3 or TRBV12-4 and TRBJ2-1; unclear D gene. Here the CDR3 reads CASSLGQLNEQFF. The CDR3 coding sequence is TGTGCCAGCAGTTTGGGTCAACTCAATGAGCAGTTCTTC.